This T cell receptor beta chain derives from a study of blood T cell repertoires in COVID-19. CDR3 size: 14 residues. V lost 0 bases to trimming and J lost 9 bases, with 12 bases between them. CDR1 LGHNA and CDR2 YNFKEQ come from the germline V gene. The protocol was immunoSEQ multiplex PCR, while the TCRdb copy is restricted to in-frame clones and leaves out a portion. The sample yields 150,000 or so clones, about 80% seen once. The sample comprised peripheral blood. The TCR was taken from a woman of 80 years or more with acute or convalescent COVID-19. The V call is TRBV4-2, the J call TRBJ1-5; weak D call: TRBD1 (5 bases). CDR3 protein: CASSQDLQGGPQHF. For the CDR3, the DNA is TGTGCCAGCAGCCAAGATCTGCAGGGCGGGCCCCAGCATTTT.